What follows are 26 T cell receptor beta chains derived from one specimen sequenced in a study of shared T cell receptors in the human thymus. Some clones are missing from TCRdb's copy, which holds only in-frame ones; the method was immunoSEQ multiplex PCR. The sample contains 550,000 to 800,000 clones, 70% to 90% of which appear only once. A further study also used this sample, focusing on human thymus T cells.

The sequencing sample was made of thymocytes. The receptors were gathered from a girl under two years old with a congenital heart defect.

This rearrangement joins TRBV7-2 to TRBJ1-2; D gene uncertain. Deletions cut 1 base from V and 7 bases from J, with 13 bases between. CDR3 length: 14 amino acids. From germline, CDR1 is SGHTA and CDR2 FQGNSA. This chain's CDR3 is CASSLEPFLSGYTF. CDR3 nucleotides: TGTGCCAGCAGCTTAGAGCCGTTCCTGAGTGGCTACACCTTC. The full variable domain, its missing parts supplied by reference TRBV7-2 and TRBJ1-2, is GAGVSQSPSNKVTEKGKDVELRCDPISGHTALYWYRQSLGQGLEFLIYFQGNSAPDKSGLPSDRFSAERTGGSVSTLTIQRTQQEDSAVYLCASSLEPFLSGYTFGSGTRLTVV.

The J gene is TRBJ1-2, the V gene TRBV29-1, with TRBD1 matching over 7 bases. The CDR3 is 13 amino acids. Germline assignment: CDR1 SQVTM and CDR2 ANQGSEA. With 4 bases clipped from V and 4 bases from J, the junction kept 6 bases outside the gene matches. In DNA, the CDR3 is TGCAGCGTTGCCCAGGGGGTCACCTATGGCTACACCTTC. As protein: CSVAQGVTYGYTF.

This clone appeared a few times. This chain joins TRBV27 and TRBJ2-7, with 9 bases fitting TRBD1. Germline V gene lookup returns CDR1 MNHEY and CDR2 SMNVEV (reference sequence). Trimming cost V 2 bases and J 3 bases; bases outside gene matches: 8. This CDR3 has 16 amino acids. CDR3: CASSLRFGTGSYEQYF. In DNA form, the CDR3 reads TGTGCCAGCAGTTTACGTTTCGGGACAGGGAGCTACGAGCAGTACTTC.

The chain couples TRBV7-9 to TRBJ1-1; D gene uncertain. V was trimmed by 3 bases and J by 3 bases, leaving 8 bases between them. CDR1 and CDR2 (germline): SEHNR, FQNEAQ (reference sequence). The CDR3 has 13 residues. The CDR3 region has the DNA TGTGCCAGCAGCTTTCAGTCTGACACTGAAGCTTTCTTT. This gives the protein CASSFQSDTEAFF.

The gene calls are TRBV9 and TRBJ2-1; 10 nucleotides agree with TRBD2. The germline V gene has CDR1 SGDLS and CDR2 YYNGEE. V lost 0 bases, J lost 8 bases, and 14 bases stayed unmatched. The CDR3 is 18 amino acids. CDR3 DNA: TGTGCCAGCAGCGTAGGTTCGAGCGGGGGGGCAATTGGGGATGAGCAGTTCTTC. The encoded protein is CASSVGSSGGAIGDEQFF.

The chain couples TRBV7-2 to TRBJ2-5; D not resolved. Germline V gene sequence: CDR1 SGHTA, CDR2 FQGNSA. CDR3 length: 12 residues. The germline V and J ends were trimmed by 6 bases and 2 bases, with 7 bases remaining between them. CDR3 nucleotide sequence: TGTGCCAGCAGGAGGTTACAAGAGACCCAGTACTTC. Translation: CASRRLQETQYF.

The genes are TRBV5-1 and TRBJ2-5, with 8 positions matching TRBD1. The CDR3 totals 16 residues. CDR1 and CDR2 from the germline V gene are SGHRS and YFSETQ. Germline trimming cut 4 bases from V and 5 bases from J; bases unmatched to any gene: 13. The CDR3: CASSPCPRGQGETQYF. The CDR3 DNA follows: TGCGCCAGCAGCCCTTGCCCCAGGGGGCAGGGGGAGACCCAGTACTTC.

The V gene is TRBV25-1, the J gene TRBJ2-2, with TRBD1 identical over 8 bases. Germline assignment: CDR1 MGHDK and CDR2 SYGVNS. V lost 2 bases and J lost 5; bases outside the gene matches: 4. The CDR3 covers 15 residues. In DNA form, the CDR3 reads TGTGCCAGCAGTGAAAGGGACAGGATAACCGGGGAGCTGTTTTTT. This gives the protein CASSERDRITGELFF.

This clone was detected once. This chain joins TRBV5-4 and TRBJ2-1, with 7 bases aligning to TRBD2. Germline V gene lookup returns CDR1 SGHNT and CDR2 YYREEE (reference sequence). V was pared by 4 bases and J by 9 bases, with 13 bases of the junction left unmatched. The CDR3 is made up of 15 amino acids. CDR3 sequence (DNA): TGTGCCAGCAGCCAGAACCGGGGACTAATTAGTGAGCAGTTCTTC. It translates to CASSQNRGLISEQFF.

The CDR3 DNA reads as TGCAGCGTTGATAGTGGGCCAGGGACCTACGAGCAGTACTTC. Translation: CSVDSGPGTYEQYF. The V call is TRBV29-1, the J call TRBJ2-7; perhaps TRBD1 as D (5 bases). The CDR3 consists of 14 residues. Germline V gene sequence: CDR1 SQVTM, CDR2 ANQGSEA. The V end was cut by 3 bases, the J end by 2 bases, with 14 bases between.

V usage is TRBV2 and J usage is TRBJ2-1; 8 nucleotides agree with TRBD1. Germline CDR1 reads SNHLY; CDR2 reads FYNNEI. After removal of 6 bases from V and 0 bases from J, the junction contained 16 bases not matched to a gene. The CDR3 runs 19 residues. CDR3 in DNA: TGTGCCAGCAGAGTGGACAGGGTGCGCGTGGGGCGCTCCTACAATGAGCAGTTCTTC. The encoded protein is CASRVDRVRVGRSYNEQFF.

The chain couples TRBV5-1 to TRBJ1-4; 7 bases map to TRBD1. The CDR3 has 16 amino acids. J lost 10 bases, V lost 3 bases, and 15 bases had no gene match. CDR1 is SGHRS, CDR2 YFSETQ, per germline. The CDR3 DNA reads as TGCGCCAGCAGCTCCAAATTACCCGGGACAGCGGGAAAACTGTTTTTT. The encoded protein is CASSSKLPGTAGKLFF.

A note on this clone: The same CDR3 arises from other DNA sequences in this sample as well. V and J are TRBV6-5 and TRBJ1-6, with 7 nucleotides matching TRBD1. The V gene end was trimmed by 5 bases and the J gene end by 10 bases; junction bases not matched to a gene: 8. There are 14 residues in the CDR3. The V gene's germline CDR1 is MNHEY and CDR2 SVGAGI. CDR3 nucleotides: TGTGCCAGCAGTCTCAACAGGGGTAACTCACCCCTCCACTTT. This translates into CASSLNRGNSPLHF.

This clone occurred once. The chain links TRBV6-5 to TRBJ2-3, with 8 bases fitting TRBD1. The junction had 12 bases not matched to a gene; V was cut back by 4 bases and J by 6 bases. The CDR3 loop spans 16 amino acids. Germline-derived CDR1 and CDR2 are MNHEY and SVGAGI. CDR3 amino acids: CASSSLGTGPSDTQYF. DNA of the CDR3: TGTGCCAGCAGTTCCCTGGGGACAGGCCCTTCCGATACGCAGTATTTT.

The chain joins TRBV27 to TRBJ1-6; D remains ambiguous. Germline CDR1 MNHEY, CDR2 SMNVEV (reference sequence). The CDR3 extends over 15 amino acids. V dropped 3 bases and J dropped 4 bases, with 10 bases sitting between them. The DNA of the CDR3 is TGTGCCAGCAGTTTTGAAGCAATATATAATTCACCCCTCCACTTT. Translated, it gives CASSFEAIYNSPLHF.

This chain uses TRBV7-3 with TRBJ1-1; D may be TRBD1 (5 bases). Trimming shortened V by 4 bases and J by 4 bases, and 10 bases separated the two germline ends. Germline loops: CDR1 SGHTA, CDR2 FQGTGA. The CDR3 consists of 13 residues. CDR3 sequence: CASSWGTGTEAFF. CDR3 nucleotide sequence: TGTGCCAGCAGCTGGGGGACTGGCACTGAAGCTTTCTTT.

The CDR3 DNA reads as TGTGCCACCAGCAGAGTGGGAAGACAGCTCTATGGCTACACCTTC. Encoded protein: CATSRVGRQLYGYTF. V gene TRBV15 combines with J gene TRBJ1-2; a possible D gene is TRBD1 (5 bases). The germline CDR1 and CDR2 sequences are LNHNV and YYDKDF (reference sequence). CDR3 length equals 15 residues. V was cut by 1 base and J by 4 bases, with 13 bases left in between.

J is TRBJ1-2 and V is TRBV7-9, with D maybe TRBD1 (5 bases). V shed 5 bases and J shed 2 bases, with 15 bases lying between them. The germline V gene has CDR1 SEHNR and CDR2 FQNEAQ (reference sequence). The CDR3 covers 15 residues. The CDR3 nucleotides are TGTGCCAGCAGCCAGGTCCCGAAGGGGAACTATGGCTACACCTTC. Encoded protein: CASSQVPKGNYGYTF.

The V call is TRBV5-1, the J call TRBJ1-2, with D perhaps matching TRBD1 (5 bases). The length of the CDR3 is 14 residues. Germline-derived CDR1 and CDR2 are SGHRS and YFSETQ. V lost 7 bases and J 3 bases, leaving 16 bases between the germline ends. This CDR3 reads CASRRLVQDYGYTF. CDR3 DNA: TGCGCCAGCCGCAGACTCGTACAGGACTATGGCTACACCTTC.

The chain recombines TRBV6-5 with TRBJ1-2; 8 nucleotides agree with TRBD1. After removal of 5 bases from V and 2 bases from J, the junction contained 4 bases not matched to a gene. The CDR3 is made up of 14 amino acids. CDR1 and CDR2 from the germline V gene are MNHEY and SVGAGI. The CDR3 protein is CASSPRDRNYGYTF. In nucleotides, the CDR3 is TGTGCCAGCAGTCCGCGGGACAGGAACTATGGCTACACCTTC.

This clone has more than one count but fewer than ten. This sequence joins TRBV14 and TRBJ2-7, with a tentative D call TRBD1 (5 bases). The CDR3 consists of 17 residues. V shed 1 base and J shed 0 bases, with 16 bases lying between them. Germline values: CDR1 SGHDN, CDR2 FVKESK. CDR3 bases: TGTGCCAGCAGCCAAGGGCCTCGTTGGGGCTTCTCCTACGAGCAGTACTTC. Its protein is CASSQGPRWGFSYEQYF.

The chain joins TRBV27 to TRBJ1-1; D unresolved. Between the trimmed V and J ends, which lost 6 bases and 5 bases, there was a span of 13 bases. Germline-derived CDR1 and CDR2 are MNHEY and SMNVEV (reference sequence). The CDR3 length is 13 residues. CDR3 DNA sequence: TGTGCCAGCAGCGGCTCCCCGGGGACTGAAGCTTTCTTT. Its protein is CASSGSPGTEAFF.

This chain joins TRBV9 and TRBJ1-1; the D gene is possibly TRBD1 (6 bases). V lost 0 bases and J lost 4, with 10 bases in between. In germline, CDR1 is SGDLS, CDR2 YYNGEE. The CDR3 spans 14 residues. The DNA of the CDR3 is TGTGCCAGCAGCGTAGACAGGGTAGGCACTGAAGCTTTCTTT. Amino acid sequence: CASSVDRVGTEAFF.

The chain has TRBV28 and TRBJ2-7; no clear D. The CDR3 has 13 amino acids. Trimming took 7 bases from V and 0 from J, leaving 10 bases between them. CDR1 is MDHEN and CDR2 is SYDVKM in the germline V gene. DNA for the CDR3: TGTGCCAGCACCCCAGTTTACTCCTACGAGCAGTACTTC. Amino acids: CASTPVYSYEQYF. Using reference TRBV28 and TRBJ2-7 for the parts outside the CDR3, the full variable domain is DVKVTQSSRYLVKRTGEKVFLECVQDMDHENMFWYRQDPGLGLRLIYFSYDVKMKEKGDIPEGYSVSREKKERFSLILESASTNQTSMYLCASTPVYSYEQYFGPGTRLTVT.

This chain uses TRBV7-2 with TRBJ1-2; tentative D call: TRBD1 (5 bases). The CDR3 loop spans 15 amino acids. Trimming took 1 base from V and 4 from J, leaving 13 bases between them. Germline V lookup: CDR1 SGHTA, CDR2 FQGNSA. The CDR3 nucleotides read TGTGCCAGCAGCTTAGAGGCGGGGCTTTCCTATGGCTACACCTTC. It yields the protein CASSLEAGLSYGYTF.

The rearrangement links TRBV10-2 to TRBJ1-1; D is perhaps TRBD1 (5 bases). The CDR3 consists of 13 residues. The germline V and J ends were trimmed by 6 bases and 6 bases, with 14 bases remaining between them. Germline V lookup: CDR1 WSHSY, CDR2 SAAADI. CDR3 sequence (DNA): TGCGCCAGCAGCCTGGGGGGGGTGCCTGAAGCTTTCTTT. It encodes CASSLGGVPEAFF.